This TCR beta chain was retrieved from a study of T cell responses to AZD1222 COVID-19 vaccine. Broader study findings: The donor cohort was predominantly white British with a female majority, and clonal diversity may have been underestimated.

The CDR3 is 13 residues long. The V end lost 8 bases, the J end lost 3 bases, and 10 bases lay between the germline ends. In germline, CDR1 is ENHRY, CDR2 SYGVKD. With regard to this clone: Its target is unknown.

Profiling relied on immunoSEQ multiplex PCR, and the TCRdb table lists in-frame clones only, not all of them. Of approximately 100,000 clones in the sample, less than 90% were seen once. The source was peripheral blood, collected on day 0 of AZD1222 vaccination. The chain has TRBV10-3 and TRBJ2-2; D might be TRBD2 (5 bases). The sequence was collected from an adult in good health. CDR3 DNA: TGTGCCATCCGGGGTAGGGACACCGGGGAGCTGTTTTTT. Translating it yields CAIRGRDTGELFF.